One TCR beta chain is described in this entry. These data come from a study of blood T cell repertoires in COVID-19. On the study more broadly: Sites across the United States, Italy and Spain contributed samples from acute and convalescent COVID-19. T cells, B-cell-depleted T cells, or PBMCs supplied cDNA or gDNA.

V lost 1 base to trimming and J lost 3 bases; unmatched junction nucleotides: 2. The germline gives CDR1 KGHSH, CDR2 LQKENI. The CDR3 is 14 amino acids. Source study methods: Amplification of reference gene primers provided the estimated nucleated cell counts. Data came from immunoSEQ multiplex PCR; TCRdb stores just in-frame clones and leaves some out. The DNA gave D and trimming, while V, J and clone size come from that table. Here the sample spans about 50,000 clones, around four fifths being singletons. V and J are TRBV18 and TRBJ1-1; 7 bases map to TRBD1. What was sequenced was peripheral blood. This TCR derives from a woman older than 75 with acute or convalescent COVID-19. The CDR3 protein is CASSPLQGDTEAFF. The CDR3 nucleotides are TGTGCCAGCTCACCACTCCAGGGGGACACTGAAGCTTTCTTT.